A single sample is the source of the 9 T cell receptor beta chains below, sequenced in a study of molecular identifiers for immune sequencing clone quantification. TCRdb processed the PCR reads anew with MiXCR; each CDR3 protein has one entry. The table shows about 640,000 distinct CDR3 sequences, with about 20% occurring only once. Sequencing input: naive CD8+ T cells from blood, with Jurkat cell RNA spiked in. Subset denoted: FACS-sorted CD8+CD4-CCR7+CD45RA+ naive T cells. The receptors derive from a human donor in good health. Some libraries in this study had Jurkat cell RNA spiked in.

Regarding this clonotype: Here the CDR3 omits its conserved ending phenylalanine or tryptophan, so a read error is the likely source. CDR3 DNA sequence: TGCAGCGTTGAAGATGTTGAGAGCTCCTACAATGAGCAGTTCTCC. Its protein product is CSVEDVESSYNEQFS. The rearrangement links TRBV29-1 to TRBJ2-1; D gene unclear. Germline V gene lookup returns CDR1 SQVTM and CDR2 ANQGSEA. V lost 0 bases, J lost 0 bases, and 9 bases lay in between. The CDR3 totals 15 residues.

This clonotype was observed many times. This chain connects TRBV7-9 to TRBJ2-7; 10 bases map to TRBD2. V gave up 2 bases and J gave up 4 bases; unmatched junction bases: 8. The germline CDR1 and CDR2 sequences are SEHNR and FQNEAQ (reference sequence). The CDR3 covers 16 residues. The CDR3 DNA sequence: TGTGCCAGCAGCTTAAGCGCTAGCGGGAGTTGGTACGAGCAGTACTTC. This sequence encodes CASSLSASGSWYEQYF.

The V call is TRBV5-3, the J call TRBJ2-7; 9 bases are shared with TRBD2. TRBV5-3 is an ORF, and what it does is uncertain. Trimming at V came to 8 bases and at J to 9 bases, leaving 9 bases not matched to a gene. The CDR3 length is 12 residues. The DNA of the CDR3 is TGTGCCAGCAGTCATAGCGGGAGCGCGCAGTACTTC. Its protein product is CASSHSGSAQYF.

This clonotype was detected ten times or more. The rearrangement uses TRBV6-4 and TRBJ1-1, with TRBD1 as a possible D gene (6 bases). The CDR3 length is 17 residues. Trimming took 5 bases from V and 1 from J, leaving 20 bases between them. Germline CDR1 MRHNA, CDR2 SNTAGT. The chain's CDR3 is CASSPRYSSRGNTEAFF. CDR3 DNA sequence: TGTGCCAGCAGTCCAAGGTACTCTTCCAGGGGGAACACTGAAGCTTTCTTT.

On this clonotype: One base away lies a much larger clone, so this may be a sequencing read error. The chain has TRBV7-8 and TRBJ1-2; tentatively, D is TRBD1 (6 bases). Trimming removed 1 base from V and 0 bases from J, with 12 bases in between. CDR1 and CDR2 from the germline V gene are SGHVS and FQNEAQ. CDR3 length: 16 residues. The DNA for the CDR3 is TGTGCCAGCAGCTTAGGCGTCGGGACACCTAACTATGGCTACACCTTC. Translated, it gives CASSLGVGTPNYGYTF.

This clonotype was seen many times. CDR3 nucleotide sequence: TGCAGTGCCGTTCCGTACGGGACATACCCCTACGAGCAGTACTTC. Translation: CSAVPYGTYPYEQYF. This chain uses TRBV20-1 with TRBJ2-7, with D perhaps TRBD1 (6 bases). The V end was cut by 6 bases, the J end by 2 bases, with 20 bases between. The CDR3 loop spans 15 amino acids. CDR1 is DFQATT, CDR2 SNEGSKA, per germline (reference sequence).

This clonotype was detected many times. This sequence joins TRBV20-1 and TRBJ1-6; TRBD1 matches 9 bases. The J segment lost 11 bases and the V segment lost 5 bases, leaving 7 bases of the junction unmatched. In germline, CDR1 is DFQATT, CDR2 SNEGSKA (reference sequence). The CDR3 has 13 residues. Written as DNA, the CDR3 is TGCAGTGCTGTGGGGACAGGGAATCCACCCCTCCACTTT. Translation gives CSAVGTGNPPLHF.

The table lists this clonotype with many counts. The genes are TRBV7-2 and TRBJ2-5; D is tentatively TRBD1 or TRBD2 (5 bases each). There are 15 residues in the CDR3. Germline V gene data show CDR1 as SGHTA and CDR2 as FQGNSA. The V end lost 2 bases, the J end lost 1 base, and 11 bases lay between the germline ends. DNA for the CDR3: TGTGCCAGCAGCTTATGGGGACCCTCCCAAGAGACCCAGTACTTC. Protein: CASSLWGPSQETQYF.

For this clonotype: It may be a read error: a sequence one base away is much more abundant. Here the CDR3 DNA reads TGTGCCAGCATGAGTGGCGGGGGGGCCGTGGAGACCCAGTACTTC. Translated: CASMSGGGAVETQYF. V gene TRBV2 combines with J gene TRBJ2-5, with 9 bases identical to TRBD2. This CDR3 spans 15 amino acids. J lost 5 bases, V lost 7 bases, and 11 bases had no gene match. Germline CDR1 and CDR2: SNHLY and FYNNEI.